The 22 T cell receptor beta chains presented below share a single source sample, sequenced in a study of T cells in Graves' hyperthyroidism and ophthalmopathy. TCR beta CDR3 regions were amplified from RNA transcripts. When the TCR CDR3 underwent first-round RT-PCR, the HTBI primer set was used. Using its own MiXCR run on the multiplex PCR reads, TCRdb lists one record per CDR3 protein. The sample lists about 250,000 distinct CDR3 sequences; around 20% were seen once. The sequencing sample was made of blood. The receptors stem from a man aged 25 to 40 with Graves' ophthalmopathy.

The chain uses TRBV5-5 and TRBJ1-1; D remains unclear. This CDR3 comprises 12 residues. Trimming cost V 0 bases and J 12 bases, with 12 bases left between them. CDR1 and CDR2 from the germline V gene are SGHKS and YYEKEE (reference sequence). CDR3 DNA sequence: TGTGCCAGCAGCTTGGCTGCACAGAACCCTTTCTTT. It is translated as CASSLAAQNPFF. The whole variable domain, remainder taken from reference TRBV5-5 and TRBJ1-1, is DAGVTQSPTHLIKTRGQQVTLRCSPISGHKSVSWYQQVLGQGPQFIFQYYEKEERGRGNFPDRFSARQFPNYSSELNVNALLLGDSALYLCASSLAAQNPFFGQGTRLTVV.

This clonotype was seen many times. Written as DNA, the CDR3 is TGTGCCAGCAGCTTACTTAGGCGGACAGATACGCAGTATTTT. This encodes CASSLLRRTDTQYF. This rearrangement joins TRBV11-2 to TRBJ2-3; unclear D gene. This CDR3 spans 14 amino acids. Trimming removed 2 bases from V and 3 bases from J, with 9 bases in between. Looked up from germline, CDR1 is SGHAT and CDR2 is FQNNGV.

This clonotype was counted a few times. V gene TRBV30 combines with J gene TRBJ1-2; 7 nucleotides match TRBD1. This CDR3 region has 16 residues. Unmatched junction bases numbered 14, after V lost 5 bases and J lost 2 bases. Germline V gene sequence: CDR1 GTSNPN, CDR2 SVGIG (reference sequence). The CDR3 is CAWGDLTGQRNYGYTF. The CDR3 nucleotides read TGTGCCTGGGGCGACCTCACGGGACAGCGGAACTATGGCTACACCTTC.

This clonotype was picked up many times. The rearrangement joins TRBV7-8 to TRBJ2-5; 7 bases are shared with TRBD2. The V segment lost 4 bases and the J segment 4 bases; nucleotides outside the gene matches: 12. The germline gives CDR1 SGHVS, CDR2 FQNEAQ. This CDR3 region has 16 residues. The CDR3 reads CASSSVGEGRGETQYF. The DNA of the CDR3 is TGTGCCAGCAGCTCAGTGGGGGAGGGCCGGGGAGAGACCCAGTACTTC. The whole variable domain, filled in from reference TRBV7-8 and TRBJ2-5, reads GAGVSQSPRYKVAKRGQDVALRCDPISGHVSLFWYQQALGQGPEFLTYFQNEAQLDKSGLPSDRFFAERPEGSVSTLKIQRTQQEDSAVYLCASSSVGEGRGETQYFGPGTRLLVL.

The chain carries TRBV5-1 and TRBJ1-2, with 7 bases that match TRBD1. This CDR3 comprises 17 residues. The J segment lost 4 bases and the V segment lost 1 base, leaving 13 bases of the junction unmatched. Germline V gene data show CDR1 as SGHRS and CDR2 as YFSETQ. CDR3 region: CASSLRKQGPRGYGYTF. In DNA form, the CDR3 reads TGCGCCAGCAGCTTGCGGAAACAGGGGCCACGGGGCTATGGCTACACCTTC.

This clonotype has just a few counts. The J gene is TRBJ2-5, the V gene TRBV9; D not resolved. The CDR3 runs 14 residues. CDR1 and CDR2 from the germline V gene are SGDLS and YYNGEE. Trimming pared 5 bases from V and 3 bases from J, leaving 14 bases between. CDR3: CASRHPEAEETQYF. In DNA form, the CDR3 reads TGTGCCAGCAGGCACCCCGAGGCAGAAGAGACCCAGTACTTC. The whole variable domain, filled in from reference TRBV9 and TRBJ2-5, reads DSGVTQTPKHLITATGQRVTLRCSPRSGDLSVYWYQQSLDQGLQFLIQYYNGEERAKGNILERFSAQQFPDLHSELNLSSLELGDSALYFCASRHPEAEETQYFGPGTRLLVL.

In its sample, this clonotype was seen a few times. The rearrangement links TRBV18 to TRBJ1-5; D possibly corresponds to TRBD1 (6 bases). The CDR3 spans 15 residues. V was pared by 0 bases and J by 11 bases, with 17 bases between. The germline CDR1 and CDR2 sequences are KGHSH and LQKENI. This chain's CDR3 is CASSPPGAGRLTQHF. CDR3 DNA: TGTGCCAGCTCACCACCGGGGGCAGGGCGGCTGACCCAGCATTTT.

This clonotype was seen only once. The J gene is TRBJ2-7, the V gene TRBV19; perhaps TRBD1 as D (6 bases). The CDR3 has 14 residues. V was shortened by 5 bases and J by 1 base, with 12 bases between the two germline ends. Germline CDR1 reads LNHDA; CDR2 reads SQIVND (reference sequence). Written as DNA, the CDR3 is TGTGCCAGTAGTGCGCATCAGGGGTCCTACGAGCAGTACTTC. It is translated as CASSAHQGSYEQYF. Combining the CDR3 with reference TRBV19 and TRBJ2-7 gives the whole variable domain DGGITQSPKYLFRKEGQNVTLSCEQNLNHDAMYWYRQDPGQGLRLIYYSQIVNDFQKGDIAEGYSVSREKKESFPLTVTSAQKNPTAFYLCASSAHQGSYEQYFGPGTRLTVT.

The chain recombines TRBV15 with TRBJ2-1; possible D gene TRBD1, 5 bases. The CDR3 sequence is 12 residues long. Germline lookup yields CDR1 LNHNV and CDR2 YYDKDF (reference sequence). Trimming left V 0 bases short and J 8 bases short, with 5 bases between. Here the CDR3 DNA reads TGTGCCACCAGCAGAGAAGGGGATGAGCAGTTCTTC. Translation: CATSREGDEQFF. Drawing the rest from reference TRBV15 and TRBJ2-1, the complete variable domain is DAMVIQNPRYQVTQFGKPVTLSCSQTLNHNVMYWYQQKSSQAPKLLFHYYDKDFNNEADTPDNFQSRRPNTSFCFLDIRSPGLGDTAMYLCATSREGDEQFFGPGTRLTVL.

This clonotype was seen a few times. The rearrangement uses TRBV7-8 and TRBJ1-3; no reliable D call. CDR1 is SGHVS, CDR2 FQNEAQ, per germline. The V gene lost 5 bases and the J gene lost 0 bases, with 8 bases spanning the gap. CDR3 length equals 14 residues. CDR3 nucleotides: TGTGCCAGCAGCCTAGACGTCTCTGGAAACACCATATATTTT. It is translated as CASSLDVSGNTIYF.

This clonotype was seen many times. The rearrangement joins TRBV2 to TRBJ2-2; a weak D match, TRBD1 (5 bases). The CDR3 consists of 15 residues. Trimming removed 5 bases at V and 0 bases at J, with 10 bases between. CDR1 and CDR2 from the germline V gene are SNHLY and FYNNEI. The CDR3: CASSRETANTGELFF. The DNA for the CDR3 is TGTGCCAGCAGTAGAGAGACAGCGAACACCGGGGAGCTGTTTTTT.

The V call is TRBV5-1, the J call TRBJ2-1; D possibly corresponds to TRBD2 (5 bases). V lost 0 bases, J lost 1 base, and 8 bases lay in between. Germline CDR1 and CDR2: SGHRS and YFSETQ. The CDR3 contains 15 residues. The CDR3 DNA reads TGCGCCAGCAGCTTGGTACCGGGATCCTACAATGAGCAGTTCTTC. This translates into CASSLVPGSYNEQFF.

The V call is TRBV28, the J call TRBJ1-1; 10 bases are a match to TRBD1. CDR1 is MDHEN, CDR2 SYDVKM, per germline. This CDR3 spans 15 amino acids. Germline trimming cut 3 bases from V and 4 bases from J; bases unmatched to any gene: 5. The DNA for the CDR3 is TGTGCCAGCAGTTTGCTGACAGGGGGCCTCACTGAAGCTTTCTTT. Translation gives CASSLLTGGLTEAFF.

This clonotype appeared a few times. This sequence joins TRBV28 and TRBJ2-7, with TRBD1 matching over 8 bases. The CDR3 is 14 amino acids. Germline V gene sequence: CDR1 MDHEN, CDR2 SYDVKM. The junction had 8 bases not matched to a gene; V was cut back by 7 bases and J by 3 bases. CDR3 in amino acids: CASNPQGASYEQYF. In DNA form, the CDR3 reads TGTGCCAGCAACCCCCAGGGGGCGAGCTACGAGCAGTACTTC.

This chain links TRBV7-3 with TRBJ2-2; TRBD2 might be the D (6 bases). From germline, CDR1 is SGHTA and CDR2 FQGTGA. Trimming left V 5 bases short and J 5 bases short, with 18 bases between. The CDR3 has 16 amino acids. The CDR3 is CASSPELTSRTGELFF. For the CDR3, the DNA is TGTGCCAGCAGCCCGGAGCTGACTAGTCGGACCGGGGAGCTGTTTTTT.

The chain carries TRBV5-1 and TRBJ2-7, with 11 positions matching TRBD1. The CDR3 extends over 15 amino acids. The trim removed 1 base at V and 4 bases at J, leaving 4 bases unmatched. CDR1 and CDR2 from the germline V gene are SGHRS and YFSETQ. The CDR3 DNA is TGCGCCAGCAGCTTGTCCGGGACAGGGGGGTACGAGCAGTACTTC. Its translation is CASSLSGTGGYEQYF.

The CDR3 protein is CASSLLGTSGSYNEQFF. The DNA of the CDR3 is TGTGCCAGCAGCTTATTGGGGACTAGCGGCTCCTACAATGAGCAGTTCTTC. This sequence joins TRBV7-3 and TRBJ2-1; 11 positions agree with TRBD2. Unmatched junction bases numbered 3, after V lost 2 bases and J lost 0 bases. Germline V gives CDR1 SGHTA, CDR2 FQGTGA. CDR3 size: 17 residues.

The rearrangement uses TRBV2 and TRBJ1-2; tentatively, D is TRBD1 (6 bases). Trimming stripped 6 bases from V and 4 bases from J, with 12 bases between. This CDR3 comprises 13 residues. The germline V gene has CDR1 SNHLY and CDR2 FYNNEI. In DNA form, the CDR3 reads TGTGCCAGCAGCGTTGCCAGGGGCTATGGCTACACCTTC. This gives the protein CASSVARGYGYTF.

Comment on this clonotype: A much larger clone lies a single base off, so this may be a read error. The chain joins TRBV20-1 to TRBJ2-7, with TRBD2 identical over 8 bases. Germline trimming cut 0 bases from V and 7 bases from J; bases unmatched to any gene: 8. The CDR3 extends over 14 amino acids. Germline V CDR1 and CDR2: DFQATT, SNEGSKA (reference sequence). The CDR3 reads CSARDWFSGDEQYF. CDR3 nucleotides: TGCAGTGCTAGAGACTGGTTTAGCGGGGATGAGCAGTACTTC.

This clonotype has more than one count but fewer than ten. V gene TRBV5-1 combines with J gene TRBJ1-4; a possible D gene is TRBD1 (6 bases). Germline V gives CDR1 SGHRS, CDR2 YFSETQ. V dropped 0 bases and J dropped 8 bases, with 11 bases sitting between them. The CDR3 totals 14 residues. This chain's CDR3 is CASSLAYRDEKLFF. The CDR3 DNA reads TGCGCCAGCAGCTTGGCGTACAGGGACGAAAAACTGTTTTTT. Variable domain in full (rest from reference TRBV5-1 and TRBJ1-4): KAGVTQTPRYLIKTRGQQVTLSCSPISGHRSVSWYQQTPGQGLQFLFEYFSETQRNKGNFPGRFSGRQFSNSRSEMNVSTLELGDSALYLCASSLAYRDEKLFFGSGTQLSVL.

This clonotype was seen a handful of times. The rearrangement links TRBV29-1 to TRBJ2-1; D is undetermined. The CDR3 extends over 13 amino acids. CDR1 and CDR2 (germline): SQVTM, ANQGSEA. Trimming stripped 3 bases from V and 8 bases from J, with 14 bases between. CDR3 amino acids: CSVDSLLADEQFF. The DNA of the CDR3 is TGCAGCGTTGACTCGCTACTTGCCGATGAGCAGTTCTTC.

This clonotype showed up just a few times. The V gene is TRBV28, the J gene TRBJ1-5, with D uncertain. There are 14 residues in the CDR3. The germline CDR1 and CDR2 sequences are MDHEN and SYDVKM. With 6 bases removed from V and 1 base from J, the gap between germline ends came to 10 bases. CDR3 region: CASSQGRSNQPQHF. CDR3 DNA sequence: TGTGCCAGCAGCCAAGGGAGAAGCAATCAGCCCCAGCATTTT.